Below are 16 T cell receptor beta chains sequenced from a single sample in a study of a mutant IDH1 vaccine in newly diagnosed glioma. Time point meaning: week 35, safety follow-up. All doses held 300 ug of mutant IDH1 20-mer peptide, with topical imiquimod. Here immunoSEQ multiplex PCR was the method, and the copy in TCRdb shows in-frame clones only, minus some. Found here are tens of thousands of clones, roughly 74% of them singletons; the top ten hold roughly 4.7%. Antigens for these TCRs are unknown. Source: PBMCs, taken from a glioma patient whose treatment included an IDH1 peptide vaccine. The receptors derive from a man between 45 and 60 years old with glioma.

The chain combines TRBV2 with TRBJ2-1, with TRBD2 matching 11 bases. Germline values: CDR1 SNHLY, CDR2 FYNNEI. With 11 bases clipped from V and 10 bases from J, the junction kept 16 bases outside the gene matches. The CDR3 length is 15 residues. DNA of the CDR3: TGTGCCGGACAAATAGCGGGGGGGCCTGATGCGGAGCAGTTCTTC. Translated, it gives CAGQIAGGPDAEQFF.

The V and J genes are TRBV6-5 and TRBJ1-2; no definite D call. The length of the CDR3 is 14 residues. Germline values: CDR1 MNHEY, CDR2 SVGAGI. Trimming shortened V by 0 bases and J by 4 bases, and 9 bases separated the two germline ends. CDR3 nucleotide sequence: TGTGCCAGCAGTTACTCGGCAGGCGCCTATGGCTACACCTTC. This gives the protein CASSYSAGAYGYTF.

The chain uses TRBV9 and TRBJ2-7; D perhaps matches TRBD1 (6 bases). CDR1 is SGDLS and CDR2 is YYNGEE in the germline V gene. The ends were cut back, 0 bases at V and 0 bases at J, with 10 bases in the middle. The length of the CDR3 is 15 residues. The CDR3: CASSVGTVSSYEQYF. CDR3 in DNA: TGTGCCAGCAGCGTAGGGACAGTGAGCTCCTACGAGCAGTACTTC.

This chain's CDR3 is CASSWAGMNTGELFF. The CDR3 coding sequence is TGTGCCAGCAGCTGGGCGGGAATGAACACCGGGGAGCTGTTTTTT. The genes are TRBV11-2 and TRBJ2-2, with TRBD2 as a possible D gene (6 bases). V shed 4 bases and J shed 1 base, with 10 bases lying between them. Germline-derived CDR1 and CDR2 are SGHAT and FQNNGV. The CDR3 runs to 15 residues.

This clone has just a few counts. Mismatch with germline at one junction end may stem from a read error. The DNA for the CDR3 is TGTGCCAGCAGTTTAGTTGTACTCACTGAAGCTTTCTTT. Its translation: CASSLVVLTEAFF. This chain connects TRBV7-9 to TRBJ1-1, with no clear D. CDR3 size: 13 residues. Germline lookup yields CDR1 SEHNR and CDR2 FQNEAQ (reference sequence).

CDR3 residues: CSARGIREQFF. In DNA form, the CDR3 reads TGCAGTGCTAGAGGTATCAGGGAGCAGTTCTTC. V and J are TRBV20-1 and TRBJ2-1; D is uncertain. The V gene lost 1 base and the J gene lost 10 bases, with 8 bases spanning the gap. The CDR3 is made up of 11 amino acids. CDR1 DFQATT and CDR2 SNEGSKA come from the germline V gene (reference sequence).

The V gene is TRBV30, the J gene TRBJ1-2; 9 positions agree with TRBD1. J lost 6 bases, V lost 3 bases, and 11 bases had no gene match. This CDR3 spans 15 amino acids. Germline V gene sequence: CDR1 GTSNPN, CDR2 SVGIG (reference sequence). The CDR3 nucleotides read TGTGCCTGGAGAAAAGGGGACAGGGTGTTCGATGGCTACACCTTC. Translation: CAWRKGDRVFDGYTF.

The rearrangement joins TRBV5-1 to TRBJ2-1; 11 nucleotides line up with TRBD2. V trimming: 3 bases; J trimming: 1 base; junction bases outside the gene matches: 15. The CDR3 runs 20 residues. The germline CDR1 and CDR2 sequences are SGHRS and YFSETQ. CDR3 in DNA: TGCGCCAGCAGCTCCTTCCGGCTGCTAGCGGGGGGTGGGTCCTACAATGAGCAGTTCTTC. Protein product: CASSSFRLLAGGGSYNEQFF.

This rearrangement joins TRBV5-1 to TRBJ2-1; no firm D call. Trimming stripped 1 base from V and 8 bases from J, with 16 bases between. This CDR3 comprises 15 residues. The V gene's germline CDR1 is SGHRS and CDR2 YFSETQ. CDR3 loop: CASSLTTFLLYEQFF. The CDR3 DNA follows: TGCGCCAGCAGCTTGACTACCTTTCTTCTCTATGAGCAGTTCTTC.

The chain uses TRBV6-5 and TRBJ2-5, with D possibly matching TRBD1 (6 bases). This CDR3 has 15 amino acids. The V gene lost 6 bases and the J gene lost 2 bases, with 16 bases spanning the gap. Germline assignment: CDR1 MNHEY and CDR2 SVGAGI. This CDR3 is CASSPMGALQETQYF. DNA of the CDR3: TGTGCCAGCAGCCCCATGGGGGCTCTACAAGAGACCCAGTACTTC.

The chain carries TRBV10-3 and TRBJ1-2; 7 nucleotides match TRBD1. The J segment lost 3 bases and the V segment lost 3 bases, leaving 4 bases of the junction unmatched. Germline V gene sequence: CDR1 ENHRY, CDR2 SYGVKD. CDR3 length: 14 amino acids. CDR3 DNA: TGTGCCATCAGTGATAGACAGGGCGACTATGGCTACACCTTC. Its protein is CAISDRQGDYGYTF.

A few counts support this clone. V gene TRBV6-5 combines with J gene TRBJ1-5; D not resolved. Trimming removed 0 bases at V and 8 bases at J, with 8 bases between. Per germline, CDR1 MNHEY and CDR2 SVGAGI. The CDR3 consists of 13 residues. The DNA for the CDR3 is TGTGCCAGCAGTTACTCGAGTAACGAGCCCCAGCATTTT. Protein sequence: CASSYSSNEPQHF.

The CDR3 region is CSVVTTGGDQPQHF. As DNA, the CDR3 is TGCAGCGTTGTCACGACAGGGGGCGATCAGCCCCAGCATTTT. This chain uses TRBV29-1 with TRBJ1-5; 10 bases agree with TRBD1. The trim removed 4 bases at V and 5 bases at J, leaving 5 bases unmatched. The CDR3 totals 14 residues. Germline V gene lookup returns CDR1 SQVTM and CDR2 ANQGSEA. Drawing the rest from reference TRBV29-1 and TRBJ1-5, the complete variable domain is SAVISQKPSRDICQRGTSLTIQCQVDSQVTMMFWYRQQPGQSLTLIATANQGSEATYESGFVIDKFPISRPNLTFSTLTVSNMSPEDSSIYLCSVVTTGGDQPQHFGDGTRLSIL.

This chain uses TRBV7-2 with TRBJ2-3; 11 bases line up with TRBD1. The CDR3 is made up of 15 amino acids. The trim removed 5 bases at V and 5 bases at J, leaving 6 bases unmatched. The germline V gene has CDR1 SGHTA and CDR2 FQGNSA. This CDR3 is CASSREGQGEDTQYF. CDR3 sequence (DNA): TGTGCCAGCAGCCGCGAGGGACAGGGGGAAGATACGCAGTATTTT.

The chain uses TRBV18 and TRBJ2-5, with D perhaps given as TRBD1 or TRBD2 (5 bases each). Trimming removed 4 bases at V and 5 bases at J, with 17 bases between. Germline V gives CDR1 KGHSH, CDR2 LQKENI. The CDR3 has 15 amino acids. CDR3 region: CASSRPGTAEETQYF. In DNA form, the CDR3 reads TGTGCCAGCTCACGACCAGGGACCGCCGAGGAGACCCAGTACTTC.

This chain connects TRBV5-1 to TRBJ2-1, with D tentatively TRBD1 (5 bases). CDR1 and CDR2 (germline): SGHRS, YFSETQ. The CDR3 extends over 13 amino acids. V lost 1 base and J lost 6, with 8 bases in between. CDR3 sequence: CASSLSTANEQFF. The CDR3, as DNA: TGCGCCAGCAGCTTGTCGACAGCCAATGAGCAGTTCTTC.